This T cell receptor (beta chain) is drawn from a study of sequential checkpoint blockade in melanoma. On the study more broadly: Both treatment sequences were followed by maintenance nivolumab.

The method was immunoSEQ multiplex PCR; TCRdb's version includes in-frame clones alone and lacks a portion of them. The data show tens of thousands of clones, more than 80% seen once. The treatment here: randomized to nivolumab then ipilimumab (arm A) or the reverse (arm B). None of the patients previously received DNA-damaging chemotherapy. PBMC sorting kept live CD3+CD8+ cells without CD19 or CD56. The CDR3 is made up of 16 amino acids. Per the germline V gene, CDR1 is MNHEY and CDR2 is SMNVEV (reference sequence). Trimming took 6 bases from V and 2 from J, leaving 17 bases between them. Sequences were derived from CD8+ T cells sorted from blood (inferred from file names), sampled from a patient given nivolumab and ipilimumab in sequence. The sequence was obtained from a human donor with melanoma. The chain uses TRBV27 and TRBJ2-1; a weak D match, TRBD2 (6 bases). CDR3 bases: TGTGCCAGCAGCCTACGGAAAGGCGGGACCTACAATGAGCAGTTCTTC. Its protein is CASSLRKGGTYNEQFF.